This T cell receptor beta chain is drawn from a study of identical twins. In TCRdb, the 5' RACE reads were re-called with MiXCR into one record per CDR3 protein. The sample consists of 700,000 to 950,000 distinct CDR3 sequences, about 12% of them appearing once. V lost 0 bases, J lost 5 bases, and 17 bases stayed unmatched. Germline V gene data show CDR1 as LGHNT and CDR2 as FRNRAP. CDR3 size: 20 residues. Findings and caveats of the study: Abundant beta clonotypes from cord blood had fewer insertions, unlike memory repertoires, which showed none. The authors noted that invariant MAIT and iNKT cells could partly confound zero-insertion analyses.

This clonotype was detected only a few times. What it binds is not known. The data also belong to a second study, concerning yellow fever vaccine responses in identical twins.

The origin of this receptor is a woman aged 18 to 35 in good health. Sequencing was done on a sample of PBMCs. The chain links TRBV12-5 to TRBJ2-1; 9 bases fit TRBD2. CDR3 residues: CASGLVEKSSGRPIDNEQFF. The CDR3 DNA follows: TGTGCTAGTGGTTTGGTAGAAAAGAGTAGCGGGAGACCGATAGACAATGAGCAGTTCTTC. Full variable domain (remainder filled in from reference TRBV12-5 and TRBJ2-1): DARVTQTPRHKVTEMGQEVTMRCQPILGHNTVFWYRQTMMQGLELLAYFRNRAPLDDSGMPKDRFSAEMPDATLATLKIQPSEPRDSAVYFCASGLVEKSSGRPIDNEQFFGPGTRLTVL.